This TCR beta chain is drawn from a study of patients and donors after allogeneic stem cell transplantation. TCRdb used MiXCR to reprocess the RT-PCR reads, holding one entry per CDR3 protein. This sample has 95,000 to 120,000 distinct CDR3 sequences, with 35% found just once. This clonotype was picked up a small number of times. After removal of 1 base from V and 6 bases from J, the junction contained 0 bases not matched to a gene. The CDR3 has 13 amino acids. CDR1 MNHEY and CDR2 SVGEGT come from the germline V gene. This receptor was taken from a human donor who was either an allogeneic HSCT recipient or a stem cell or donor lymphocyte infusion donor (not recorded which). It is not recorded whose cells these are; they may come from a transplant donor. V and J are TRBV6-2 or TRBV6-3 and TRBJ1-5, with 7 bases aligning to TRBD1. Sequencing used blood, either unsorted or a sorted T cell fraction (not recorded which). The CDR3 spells CASSYYRGQPQHF. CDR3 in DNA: TGTGCCAGCAGTTACTACAGGGGTCAGCCCCAGCATTTT.